The 21 T cell receptor beta chains given below trace back to one sample, sequenced in a study of blood T cells in healthy people across ages. Next came a second PCR, run for roughly 6 to 11 cycles, which used a sample-barcoded 5' primer along with a J-beta primer mix. TCRdb re-derived calls from the 5' RACE reads in MiXCR, one entry per CDR3 protein. Counted here are 750,000 to 950,000 distinct CDR3 sequences, about 48% occurring once; the ten biggest clones make up around 40%. The sequencing input was blood. All receptors derive from a man of 80 years or more in good health.

This clonotype was counted a few times. The rearrangement uses TRBV6-5 and TRBJ2-5; possible D gene TRBD1, 6 bases. The DNA end favors TRBJ2-7, so the J call may be wrong. CDR3 length equals 16 residues. Per germline, CDR1 MNHEY and CDR2 SVGAGI. CDR3: CASSYSSWGQIYEQYF. For the CDR3, the DNA is TGTGCCAGCAGTTACTCGAGCTGGGGGCAGATCTACGAGCAGTACTTC.

The chain links TRBV24-1 to TRBJ2-7, with D perhaps TRBD1 (7 bases). Germline V gene lookup returns CDR1 KGHDR and CDR2 SFDVKD. Trimming shortened V by 3 bases and J by 0 bases, and 17 bases separated the two germline ends. This CDR3 is 17 amino acids long. Written as DNA, the CDR3 is TGTGCCACCAGTGATGCGCAGGCGGGACAGTACTCCTACGAGCAGTACTTC. Amino acids: CATSDAQAGQYSYEQYF.

The chain carries TRBV9 and TRBJ2-5; TRBD1 agrees at 10 bases. Germline CDR1 reads SGDLS; CDR2 reads YYNGEE. CDR3 length: 15 amino acids. Trimming removed 4 bases from V and 6 bases from J; junction bases left unmatched: 9. This chain's CDR3 is CASSPGTGEGKTQYF. CDR3 nucleotide sequence: TGTGCCAGCAGCCCCGGGACAGGGGAGGGAAAGACCCAGTACTTC.

The rearrangement links TRBV28 to TRBJ1-2; weak D call: TRBD1 (5 bases). Germline V gives CDR1 MDHEN, CDR2 SYDVKM. Trimming stripped 4 bases from V and 10 bases from J, with 16 bases between. The CDR3 covers 13 residues. CDR3 residues: CASSYGGNMDYTF. The CDR3 coding sequence is TGTGCCAGCAGTTACGGGGGGAATATGGACTACACCTTC.

The J gene is TRBJ2-1, the V gene TRBV12-3 or TRBV12-4; 7 bases fit TRBD2. V lost 6 bases to trimming and J lost 11 bases; unmatched junction nucleotides: 16. CDR3 length: 15 residues. CDR3 sequence reads: CASRLRGLVGPKQFF. In DNA form, the CDR3 reads TGTGCCAGCAGGCTCCGCGGACTAGTGGGCCCCAAGCAGTTCTTC.

The genes are TRBV29-1 and TRBJ1-1; D is possibly TRBD1 (5 bases). CDR1 is SQVTM and CDR2 is ANQGSEA in the germline V gene. V lost 6 bases to trimming and J lost 5 bases, with 16 bases between them. The CDR3 consists of 13 residues. This chain's CDR3 is CSVRAAGRTEAFF. Written as DNA, the CDR3 is TGCAGCGTCCGAGCGGCAGGGCGGACTGAAGCTTTCTTT.

The rearrangement joins TRBV20-1 to TRBJ2-5; 7 positions agree with TRBD1. The CDR3 consists of 13 residues. CDR1 and CDR2 from the germline V gene are DFQATT and SNEGSKA (reference sequence). Losses at the gene ends were 6 bases for V and 5 bases for J; bases not matched to a gene: 9. The CDR3 nucleotides read TGCAGTGCCCAAGGACAGGATTTGGAGACCCAGTACTTC. Amino acid sequence: CSAQGQDLETQYF.

This clonotype was seen a few times. The chain is built from TRBV24-1 and TRBJ1-6; TRBD1 might be the D (5 bases). The CDR3 totals 13 residues. V was shortened by 6 bases and J by 4 bases, with 6 bases between the two germline ends. CDR1 and CDR2 from the germline V gene are KGHDR and SFDVKD. The CDR3 loop reads CATSRGYNSPLHF. CDR3 DNA: TGTGCCACCAGTCGGGGGTATAATTCACCCCTCCACTTT.

In its sample, this clonotype was seen a few times. This chain links TRBV7-2 with TRBJ2-7; D not certain. Germline loops: CDR1 SGHTA, CDR2 FQGNSA. Deletions cut 5 bases from V and 3 bases from J, with 11 bases between. This CDR3 is built from 13 residues. CDR3: CASSRNPGYEQYF. CDR3 in DNA: TGTGCCAGCAGCCGTAACCCGGGCTACGAGCAGTACTTC.

For the CDR3, the DNA is TGTGCCAGCAGCTTGGGGACTAGCGGGCTTTTATACAATGAGCAGTTCTTC. Amino acid sequence: CASSLGTSGLLYNEQFF. The V call is TRBV7-9, the J call TRBJ2-1; 12 positions agree with TRBD2. The CDR3 length is 17 residues. With V trimmed by 3 bases and J by 4 bases, 7 bases remained unmatched. Germline V gene data show CDR1 as SEHNR and CDR2 as FQNEAQ (reference sequence).

A single count supports this clonotype. V usage is TRBV5-5 and J usage is TRBJ1-1; D gene ambiguous. The CDR3 length is 10 residues. Germline assignment: CDR1 SGHKS and CDR2 YYEKEE (reference sequence). V lost 7 bases and J lost 9, with 10 bases in between. The CDR3 DNA reads as TGTGCCAGCCTTAATCAGAAAGCTTTCTTT. Translated: CASLNQKAFF.

V and J are TRBV7-9 and TRBJ2-1; 9 nucleotides line up with TRBD1. Germline V gene sequence: CDR1 SEHNR, CDR2 FQNEAQ (reference sequence). V gave up 5 bases and J gave up 6 bases; unmatched junction bases: 5. The CDR3 has 14 amino acids. DNA of the CDR3: TGTGCCAGCAGCGGAGGGACAGGGTTCAATGAGCAGTTCTTC. Translating gives CASSGGTGFNEQFF.

The V and J genes are TRBV29-1 and TRBJ2-1; TRBD2 aligns across 7 bases. CDR3 length equals 15 residues. Germline CDR1 SQVTM, CDR2 ANQGSEA. The V gene end was trimmed by 5 bases and the J gene end by 4 bases; junction bases not matched to a gene: 11. The CDR3, as DNA: TGCAGCGTTCGTGTTGACGGGGGGTTTTACAATGAGCAGTTCTTC. Protein sequence: CSVRVDGGFYNEQFF.

The chain combines TRBV27 with TRBJ2-1; D is perhaps TRBD1 or TRBD2 (5 bases each). V shed 4 bases and J shed 0 bases, with 13 bases lying between them. This CDR3 has 16 residues. The V gene's germline CDR1 is MNHEY and CDR2 SMNVEV (reference sequence). Written as DNA, the CDR3 is TGTGCCAGCAGTTCGGGCCGGGACCGCTCCTACAATGAGCAGTTCTTC. Translating it yields CASSSGRDRSYNEQFF.

This clonotype appeared many times. The gene calls are TRBV4-2 and TRBJ2-1; 8 nucleotides agree with TRBD2. The V segment lost 3 bases and the J segment 0 bases; nucleotides outside the gene matches: 4. The CDR3 runs 16 residues. Germline V gene data show CDR1 as LGHNA and CDR2 as YNFKEQ. CDR3 coding DNA: TGTGCCAGCAGCCAGGTGAGCGGGAGCTCCTACAATGAGCAGTTCTTC. Translating it yields CASSQVSGSSYNEQFF.

V and J are TRBV5-4 and TRBJ1-1; no firm D call. CDR1 is SGHNT, CDR2 YYREEE, per germline (reference sequence). Trimming stripped 0 bases from V and 0 bases from J, with 12 bases between. The CDR3 extends over 16 amino acids. The CDR3 nucleotides read TGTGCCAGCAGCTTGGATCCGGGCGGGGTGAACACTGAAGCTTTCTTT. It encodes CASSLDPGGVNTEAFF. The whole variable domain, remainder taken from reference TRBV5-4 and TRBJ1-1, is ETGVTQSPTHLIKTRGQQVTLRCSSQSGHNTVSWYQQALGQGPQFIFQYYREEENGRGNFPPRFSGLQFPNYSSELNVNALELDDSALYLCASSLDPGGVNTEAFFGQGTRLTVV.

A few counts support this clonotype. V usage is TRBV20-1 and J usage is TRBJ2-4; tentatively, D is TRBD2 (6 bases). Trimming took 5 bases from V and 3 from J, leaving 11 bases between them. Germline-derived CDR1 and CDR2 are DFQATT and SNEGSKA (reference sequence). The CDR3 totals 13 residues. Here the CDR3 DNA reads TGCAGTGCTCCTGACGGGGGCAAAAACATTCAGTACTTC. Amino acid sequence: CSAPDGGKNIQYF.

The CDR3 region has the DNA TGTGCCAGCAGCGGACAGCCTGAGACCCAGTACTTC. This sequence encodes CASSGQPETQYF. The genes are TRBV7-2 and TRBJ2-5, with a possible D match to TRBD1 (6 bases). The CDR3 runs 12 residues. The germline CDR1 and CDR2 sequences are SGHTA and FQGNSA. The V end was cut by 5 bases, the J end by 5 bases, with 9 bases between.

The chain has TRBV18 and TRBJ2-1, with 10 bases matching TRBD2. This CDR3 is 14 amino acids long. With 5 bases clipped from V and 6 bases from J, the junction kept 4 bases outside the gene matches. Germline lookup yields CDR1 KGHSH and CDR2 LQKENI. The CDR3 region has the DNA TGTGCCAGCTCAGAACTAGCGGGATCCAATGAGCAGTTCTTC. Protein sequence: CASSELAGSNEQFF.

This clonotype was recorded a few times. This chain connects TRBV10-3 to TRBJ2-7, with D possibly being TRBD2 (5 bases). The germline CDR1 and CDR2 sequences are ENHRY and SYGVKD. V dropped 4 bases and J dropped 7 bases, with 17 bases sitting between them. This CDR3 region has 14 residues. The CDR3 region is CAISAYRSGGEQYF. The CDR3 nucleotides read TGTGCCATCAGTGCCTACCGGTCAGGCGGGGAGCAGTACTTC.

This clonotype was seen a single time. The chain's CDR3 is CASLSGTRGDNSPLHF. CDR3 nucleotides: TGTGCCAGCTTATCGGGAACCAGGGGGGATAATTCACCCCTCCACTTT. The V call is TRBV28, the J call TRBJ1-6; 7 bases align to TRBD1. The CDR3 extends over 16 amino acids. V shed 8 bases and J 5 bases; nucleotides not matched to a gene: 12. The germline V gene has CDR1 MDHEN and CDR2 SYDVKM.